Listed here are 26 T cell receptor beta chains from one sample, sequenced in a study of cytomegalovirus exposure and HLA in healthy donors. The PCR had 60 Vbeta and 13 Jbeta primers. Libraries were prepared by immunoSEQ multiplex PCR; TCRdb keeps only in-frame clonotypes and omits some of them. The sample lists about 100,000 clones, under 80% occurring once. Sequencing was done on a sample of PBMCs. These receptors originate from a man aged 35 to 55 in good health and CMV-seronegative.

V is TRBV18 and J is TRBJ1-1; 7 bases align to TRBD1. Trimming removed 6 bases from V and 3 bases from J; junction bases left unmatched: 4. CDR1 is KGHSH, CDR2 LQKENI, per germline. The CDR3 is 13 residues long. The CDR3 reads CASSQGEDTEAFF. The CDR3 nucleotides are TGTGCCAGCTCCCAGGGGGAGGACACTGAAGCTTTCTTT.

The V and J genes are TRBV5-4 and TRBJ2-7; 8 positions match TRBD1. The CDR3 sequence is 15 residues long. V lost 4 bases and J lost 5; bases outside the gene matches: 11. CDR1 is SGHNT, CDR2 YYREEE, per germline (reference sequence). The CDR3 DNA follows: TGTGCCAGCAGCCAGGACAGGGATTGGCGGGACGAGCAGTACTTC. Its protein product is CASSQDRDWRDEQYF.

The chain uses TRBV9 and TRBJ1-2; 8 bases align to TRBD1. CDR3 length equals 16 residues. Trimming at V came to 4 bases and at J to 4 bases, leaving 12 bases not matched to a gene. Germline V lookup: CDR1 SGDLS, CDR2 YYNGEE. The CDR3 nucleotides are TGTGCCAGCAGCCCGGTCCCGGGACAGGTCTTCTATGGCTACACCTTC. Translating it yields CASSPVPGQVFYGYTF.

CDR3 DNA: TGCGCCAGCAGCTTCCTAGGAGTTATCGGAACTGAAGCTTTCTTT. Protein: CASSFLGVIGTEAFF. V is TRBV5-1 and J is TRBJ1-1; D remains ambiguous. The V gene lost 2 bases and the J gene lost 5 bases, with 16 bases spanning the gap. Germline V gene sequence: CDR1 SGHRS, CDR2 YFSETQ. This CDR3 spans 15 amino acids.

This sequence joins TRBV5-6 and TRBJ2-7, with 8 bases that match TRBD1. The J segment lost 2 bases and the V segment lost 3 bases, leaving 13 bases of the junction unmatched. Germline CDR1 SGHDT, CDR2 YYEEEE. The CDR3 has 17 amino acids. The CDR3 coding sequence is TGTGCCAGCAGCTCCTATTTTGTGACAGGGGCTACCTACGAGCAGTACGTC. It encodes CASSSYFVTGATYEQYV.

The rearrangement uses TRBV19 and TRBJ2-3, with 8 bases lining up with TRBD2. The CDR3 consists of 15 residues. Germline CDR1 is LNHDA and CDR2 is SQIVND (reference sequence). V lost 5 bases and J lost 4; bases outside the gene matches: 8. Here the CDR3 DNA reads TGTGCCAGTAGTCGGGCGGGGGGCCGGGCAGATACGCAGTATTTT. This codes for CASSRAGGRADTQYF. Supplemented by reference TRBV19 and TRBJ2-3, the full variable domain reads DGGITQSPKYLFRKEGQNVTLSCEQNLNHDAMYWYRQDPGQGLRLIYYSQIVNDFQKGDIAEGYSVSREKKESFPLTVTSAQKNPTAFYLCASSRAGGRADTQYFGPGTRLTVL.

CDR3 sequence: CASSLTSLETQYF. CDR3 sequence (DNA): TGCGCCAGCAGCTTAACTAGCCTGGAGACCCAGTACTTC. The chain recombines TRBV5-1 with TRBJ2-5, with a tentative D call TRBD2 (6 bases). Per germline, CDR1 SGHRS and CDR2 YFSETQ. The germline V and J ends were trimmed by 2 bases and 5 bases, with 10 bases remaining between them. The CDR3 runs to 13 residues.

There are a few counts of this clone. The chain carries TRBV7-2 and TRBJ2-1; D perhaps matches TRBD1 (5 bases). Germline-derived CDR1 and CDR2 are SGHTA and FQGNSA. Trimming removed 1 base at V and 4 bases at J, with 11 bases between. The CDR3 is made up of 15 amino acids. The CDR3 loop is CASSLGGRVYNEQFF. In DNA form, the CDR3 reads TGTGCCAGCAGCTTAGGGGGCAGGGTTTACAATGAGCAGTTCTTC.

The chain links TRBV27 to TRBJ1-1, with a weak D call TRBD1 (6 bases). V lost 5 bases to trimming and J lost 7 bases, with 17 bases between them. The CDR3 has 14 amino acids. Germline V lookup: CDR1 MNHEY, CDR2 SMNVEV (reference sequence). CDR3 residues: CASSNPTGPGEAFF. The CDR3 DNA reads TGTGCCAGCAGTAACCCGACAGGTCCGGGTGAAGCTTTCTTT.

This chain links TRBV11-2 with TRBJ2-5; 8 bases map to TRBD1. Germline CDR1 reads SGHAT; CDR2 reads FQNNGV. This CDR3 comprises 16 residues. J lost 4 bases, V lost 5 bases, and 12 bases had no gene match. CDR3 amino acids: CASSLRRTGKSETQYF. The CDR3 nucleotides read TGTGCCAGCAGCCTACGGCGGACAGGGAAGTCAGAGACCCAGTACTTC.

The rearrangement uses TRBV5-4 and TRBJ2-5, with D possibly being TRBD2 (6 bases). The CDR3 covers 15 residues. V gave up 3 bases and J gave up 3 bases, with 15 bases separating them. Germline loops: CDR1 SGHNT, CDR2 YYREEE (reference sequence). The CDR3 sequence: CASSYPGRGKETQYF. In DNA, the CDR3 is TGTGCCAGCAGCTATCCTGGGCGGGGAAAAGAGACCCAGTACTTC.

The CDR3 DNA reads TGTGCCAGCAGTCCCAGGGGACCCTGGTTTGAGGGCTACACCTTC. Amino acid sequence: CASSPRGPWFEGYTF. This chain joins TRBV6-5 and TRBJ1-2; the D gene is possibly TRBD1 (6 bases). CDR3 size: 15 residues. Germline V CDR1 and CDR2: MNHEY, SVGAGI. The ends were cut back, 5 bases at V and 8 bases at J, with 21 bases in the middle.

This chain connects TRBV6-1 to TRBJ1-5; the match to TRBD1 covers 7 bases. There are 18 residues in the CDR3. Germline-derived CDR1 and CDR2 are MNHNS and SASEGT. V trimming: 0 bases; J trimming: 0 bases; junction bases outside the gene matches: 8. CDR3 in amino acids: CASSEARDRLYSNQPQHF. The CDR3 DNA follows: TGTGCCAGCAGTGAAGCGAGGGACAGACTATATAGCAATCAGCCCCAGCATTTT.

The V gene is TRBV11-2, the J gene TRBJ2-3; TRBD2 aligns across 10 bases. Germline assignment: CDR1 SGHAT and CDR2 FQNNGV. CDR3 length: 16 amino acids. V lost 5 bases and J lost 2; bases outside the gene matches: 7. CDR3: CASSIIAGGDTDTQYF. CDR3 coding DNA: TGTGCCAGCAGCATCATAGCGGGGGGAGACACAGATACGCAGTATTTT.

This chain uses TRBV4-3 with TRBJ2-1, with TRBD2 matching over 11 bases. The CDR3 covers 17 residues. V shed 3 bases and J 9 bases; nucleotides not matched to a gene: 13. From germline, CDR1 is LGHNA and CDR2 YSLEER. CDR3 region: CASSQATSGGNGGEQFF. The CDR3 DNA follows: TGCGCCAGCAGCCAGGCCACTAGCGGGGGAAACGGAGGTGAGCAGTTCTTC.

The chain uses TRBV5-4 and TRBJ1-1; TRBD1 might be the D (5 bases). V gave up 5 bases and J gave up 5 bases, with 13 bases separating them. The V gene's germline CDR1 is SGHNT and CDR2 YYREEE (reference sequence). The CDR3 has 13 amino acids. CDR3 DNA sequence: TGTGCCAGCAGTTCAGGGTACAGTACTGAAGCTTTCTTT. Translating it yields CASSSGYSTEAFF.

The table lists this clone with a few counts. The rearrangement links TRBV5-4 to TRBJ1-5; TRBD1 agrees at 7 bases. Trimming cost V 0 bases and J 6 bases; bases outside gene matches: 3. CDR1 and CDR2 from the germline V gene are SGHNT and YYREEE (reference sequence). The CDR3 has 14 residues. CDR3 DNA sequence: TGTGCCAGCAGCTTGGGAGGGGGCAGTCAGCCCCAGCATTTT. This sequence encodes CASSLGGGSQPQHF. Combining the CDR3 with reference TRBV5-4 and TRBJ1-5 gives the whole variable domain ETGVTQSPTHLIKTRGQQVTLRCSSQSGHNTVSWYQQALGQGPQFIFQYYREEENGRGNFPPRFSGLQFPNYSSELNVNALELDDSALYLCASSLGGGSQPQHFGDGTRLSIL.

DNA of the CDR3: TGTGCCAGCAGCTTAAGGGACAGCCTCCAAGAGACCCAGTACTTC. It encodes CASSLRDSLQETQYF. The chain uses TRBV9 and TRBJ2-5; 7 bases are a match to TRBD1. The CDR3 totals 15 residues. V gave up 4 bases and J gave up 1 base; unmatched junction bases: 7. Looked up from germline, CDR1 is SGDLS and CDR2 is YYNGEE.

This clone has only a few counts. The J gene is TRBJ1-6, the V gene TRBV7-8; D call uncertain. The germline V gene has CDR1 SGHVS and CDR2 FQNEAQ. CDR3 length equals 13 residues. Trimming took off 2 bases at V and 8 bases at J, with 7 bases between the two ends. CDR3 loop: CASSLIIDSPLHF. CDR3 bases: TGTGCCAGCAGCTTAATCATTGATTCACCCCTCCACTTT.

This clone came up a few times. The rearrangement links TRBV10-3 to TRBJ1-1, with D hard to call. Germline CDR1 reads ENHRY; CDR2 reads SYGVKD. The length of the CDR3 is 12 residues. Trimming left V 3 bases short and J 4 bases short, with 6 bases between. The CDR3 DNA reads as TGTGCCATCAGTGAACAGTCCACTGAAGCTTTCTTT. Protein sequence: CAISEQSTEAFF.

The CDR3 DNA sequence: TGTGCCAGCAGCCAAGCAGGGGCAGTGCCGGGGGGGGAGCTGTTTTTT. Translated: CASSQAGAVPGGELFF. The J gene is TRBJ2-2, the V gene TRBV4-2; possibly TRBD1 for D (6 bases). CDR1 and CDR2 from the germline V gene are LGHNA and YNFKEQ. The CDR3 runs 16 residues. The ends were cut back, 1 base at V and 8 bases at J, with 17 bases in the middle.

The chain links TRBV4-2 to TRBJ1-5; D remains ambiguous. Germline V gene data show CDR1 as LGHNA and CDR2 as YNFKEQ. This CDR3 region has 16 residues. Trimming pared 0 bases from V and 2 bases from J, leaving 11 bases between. Here the CDR3 DNA reads TGTGCCAGCAGCCAAGAGATGGGAGCCGGCAATCAGCCCCAGCATTTT. It codes for CASSQEMGAGNQPQHF.

Remarks on this clone: An end of the junction does not agree with germline; a read error may underlie this. The rearrangement links TRBV5-1 to TRBJ2-4, with a tentative D call TRBD1 (5 bases). The CDR3 extends over 15 amino acids. Germline lookup yields CDR1 SGHRS and CDR2 YFSETQ. For the CDR3, the DNA is TGCGCCAGCAGCTTGCTAGGGGCAGCCAAAAGCATTCAGTACTTC. It yields the protein CASSLLGAAKSIQYF.

The chain is built from TRBV7-2 and TRBJ2-3, with 7 positions matching TRBD2. Germline V gene lookup returns CDR1 SGHTA and CDR2 FQGNSA. CDR3 length: 14 amino acids. V gave up 5 bases and J gave up 0 bases; unmatched junction bases: 2. CDR3 sequence: CASSPGLSTDTQYF. The CDR3 DNA sequence: TGTGCCAGCAGCCCGGGACTAAGCACAGATACGCAGTATTTT.

This chain uses TRBV7-2 with TRBJ2-3; TRBD1 matches at 7 bases. Trimming removed 5 bases from V and 8 bases from J; junction bases left unmatched: 22. This CDR3 comprises 18 residues. Germline loops: CDR1 SGHTA, CDR2 FQGNSA. CDR3 sequence (DNA): TGTGCCAGCAGCGCCATCAACCTAGGACAGGACAGCCTCTTTACGCAGTATTTT. Residues: CASSAINLGQDSLFTQYF.

The CDR3 bases are TGTGCCAGCTTGGGAATGGCGGGAGAAAAACTGTTTTTT. Encoded protein: CASLGMAGEKLFF. V is TRBV6-5 and J is TRBJ1-4; D unresolved. CDR3 size: 13 residues. V was trimmed by 8 bases and J by 8 bases, leaving 15 bases between them. Per germline, CDR1 MNHEY and CDR2 SVGAGI.